These 26 T cell receptor beta chains share one sample of origin, sequenced in a study of blood T cell repertoires in COVID-19. Clones were read by immunoSEQ multiplex PCR, and TCRdb kept only the in-frame ones, dropping some. The repertoire holds 400,000 to 450,000 clones, about 87% seen once, with roughly 0.84% in the top ten. Specimen: peripheral blood. The receptors originated from a man aged 18 to 30 with COVID-19, enrolled during active disease.

The rearrangement joins TRBV24-1 to TRBJ2-7; TRBD1 matches at 7 bases. V shed 9 bases and J 2 bases; nucleotides not matched to a gene: 3. Germline V gives CDR1 KGHDR, CDR2 SFDVKD. The CDR3 length is 12 residues. The CDR3 here is CATSGQTYEQYF. As DNA, the CDR3 is TGTGCCACCTCGGGACAGACCTACGAGCAGTACTTC.

This clone has just one count. This chain joins TRBV11-2 and TRBJ2-3, with TRBD2 matching over 10 bases. The junction had 17 bases not matched to a gene; V was cut back by 4 bases and J by 10 bases. The CDR3 sequence is 17 residues long. Germline V gene sequence: CDR1 SGHAT, CDR2 FQNNGV. DNA for the CDR3: TGTGCCAGCAGCTCGCCCTCTCGAGCGGGGGGGCCCAGCGCGCAGTATTTT. Its translation: CASSSPSRAGGPSAQYF.

The chain links TRBV2 to TRBJ2-7; the D gene is possibly TRBD2 (6 bases). V was clipped by 6 bases and J by 2 bases, with 14 bases between them. This CDR3 is built from 14 residues. CDR1 SNHLY and CDR2 FYNNEI come from the germline V gene. As DNA, the CDR3 is TGTGCCAGCAGGCTGGGACTGGCCCCCTACGAGCAGTACTTC. Amino acid sequence: CASRLGLAPYEQYF.

The V and J genes are TRBV5-1 and TRBJ1-2, with D tentatively TRBD1 (6 bases). The CDR3 length is 14 residues. V was shortened by 0 bases and J by 9 bases, with 15 bases between the two germline ends. Germline V gene sequence: CDR1 SGHRS, CDR2 YFSETQ. The CDR3 loop is CASSLAPEGDRYTF. Written as DNA, the CDR3 is TGCGCCAGCAGCTTGGCCCCAGAGGGGGACCGCTACACCTTC.

This chain joins TRBV21-1 and TRBJ2-2; the table's D call, TRBD2, was not checked against the DNA. TRBV21-1 is tagged as a pseudogene. The CDR3 totals 19 residues. DNA for the CDR3: TGTGCCAGCAGTTCCATGCTAGCGGGAGGGCCTATAAGTGCCGGGGAGCTGTTTTTT. Translated, it gives CASSSMLAGGPISAGELFF.

The rearrangement links TRBV7-2 to TRBJ2-3, with TRBD1 identical over 9 bases. The CDR3 totals 16 residues. CDR1 and CDR2 from the germline V gene are SGHTA and FQGNSA. Trimming at V came to 2 bases and at J to 8 bases, leaving 11 bases not matched to a gene. CDR3 nucleotides: TGTGCCAGCAGCTTATCCCCTGCACAGGGGGCCACTACGCAGTATTTT. Amino acids: CASSLSPAQGATTQYF.

The genes are TRBV5-1 and TRBJ1-6; 8 bases line up with TRBD1. The CDR3 runs 15 residues. Germline assignment: CDR1 SGHRS and CDR2 YFSETQ. V shed 4 bases, J shed 7 bases, and the junction held 7 bases outside the gene matches. CDR3 residues: CASSGMTGANSPLHF. CDR3 nucleotide sequence: TGCGCCAGCAGCGGGATGACAGGGGCAAATTCACCCCTCCACTTT.

The V and J genes are TRBV19 and TRBJ2-5, with 7 bases fitting TRBD1. The CDR3 length is 12 residues. The germline V gene encodes CDR1 LNHDA and CDR2 SQIVND (reference sequence). Losses at the gene ends were 4 bases for V and 4 bases for J; bases not matched to a gene: 0. This chain's CDR3 is CASSRDRETQYF. The CDR3 DNA reads TGTGCCAGTAGTAGGGACAGAGAGACCCAGTACTTC.

This chain connects TRBV19 to TRBJ1-1; D gene ambiguous. The V end was cut by 7 bases, the J end by 0 bases, with 9 bases between. Per the germline V gene, CDR1 is LNHDA and CDR2 is SQIVND (reference sequence). CDR3 length equals 13 residues. CDR3 nucleotides: TGTGCCAGTAAGTGGCAGGTGAACACTGAAGCTTTCTTT. It codes for CASKWQVNTEAFF.

The chain joins TRBV9 to TRBJ2-3, with unresolved D. CDR3 length: 13 amino acids. The ends were cut back, 4 bases at V and 6 bases at J, with 12 bases in the middle. Germline V lookup: CDR1 SGDLS, CDR2 YYNGEE. The CDR3 spells CASSSVVGDTQYF. The CDR3 bases are TGTGCCAGCAGCTCCGTAGTGGGCGATACGCAGTATTTT.

This chain uses TRBV30 with TRBJ2-5; the match to TRBD2 covers 10 bases. The CDR3 has 15 residues. Germline V gives CDR1 GTSNPN, CDR2 SVGIG (reference sequence). V dropped 7 bases and J dropped 5; count of bases not matched to a gene: 13. The CDR3 region is CAFLLAGVSRETQYF. CDR3 in DNA: TGTGCCTTCCTTCTAGCGGGAGTGAGTCGGGAGACCCAGTACTTC.

V usage is TRBV7-8 and J usage is TRBJ2-2, with D perhaps TRBD2 (6 bases). Germline CDR1 SGHVS, CDR2 FQNEAQ. This CDR3 contains 14 residues. Trimming shortened V by 3 bases and J by 5 bases, and 10 bases separated the two germline ends. The CDR3 sequence is CASSFGGITGELFF. The CDR3 DNA reads as TGTGCCAGCAGCTTTGGCGGGATAACCGGGGAGCTGTTTTTT.

This rearrangement joins TRBV29-1 to TRBJ1-1, with 11 bases aligning to TRBD1. Losses at the gene ends were 3 bases for V and 5 bases for J; bases not matched to a gene: 8. In germline, CDR1 is SQVTM, CDR2 ANQGSEA. The CDR3 is 15 residues long. The CDR3 spells CSVDIGQGAETEAFF. The CDR3 DNA is TGCAGCGTTGATATTGGACAGGGGGCTGAGACTGAAGCTTTCTTT.

The chain recombines TRBV2 with TRBJ1-2; 7 bases line up with TRBD1. CDR3 size: 13 residues. After removal of 6 bases from V and 13 bases from J, the junction contained 14 bases not matched to a gene. From germline, CDR1 is SNHLY and CDR2 FYNNEI. The CDR3 loop is CASSPDRYMVGTF. The CDR3 DNA reads as TGTGCCAGCAGCCCGGACAGGTATATGGTGGGCACCTTC.

This clone has just one count. The gene calls are TRBV6-5 and TRBJ1-6; perhaps TRBD1 as D (5 bases). V lost 2 bases and J 11 bases, leaving 10 bases between the germline ends. This CDR3 spans 13 amino acids. The germline V gene encodes CDR1 MNHEY and CDR2 SVGAGI. In DNA, the CDR3 is TGTGCCAGCAGTTACGGGACTATGGCACCCCTCCACTTT. This translates into CASSYGTMAPLHF.

The rearrangement links TRBV4-1 to TRBJ2-3; no firm D call. V lost 2 bases and J lost 2, with 17 bases in between. The germline gives CDR1 MGHRA, CDR2 YSYEKL. The CDR3 spans 17 residues. As DNA, the CDR3 is TGCGCCAGCAGCCAAACCCCTCCTGGCGGCCTCACAGATACGCAGTATTTT. Its translation: CASSQTPPGGLTDTQYF.

This clone was recorded only once. This rearrangement joins TRBV5-6 to TRBJ2-6; tentatively, D is TRBD2 (6 bases). The ends were cut back, 0 bases at V and 4 bases at J, with 8 bases in the middle. The CDR3 loop spans 15 amino acids. Germline CDR1 and CDR2: SGHDT and YYEEEE. The CDR3 DNA follows: TGTGCCAGCAGCTTGGTGGAGGGAGGGGCCAACGTCCTGACTTTC. Residues: CASSLVEGGANVLTF.

The V gene is TRBV2, the J gene TRBJ1-2; the D gene is possibly TRBD1 (6 bases). CDR3 length: 13 residues. Germline lookup yields CDR1 SNHLY and CDR2 FYNNEI. The V and J ends lost 5 bases and 2 bases respectively, with 9 bases between them. The CDR3 DNA follows: TGTGCCAGCAGTCGGGACACCAACTATGGCTACACCTTC. This gives the protein CASSRDTNYGYTF.

This rearrangement joins TRBV7-3 to TRBJ2-6; TRBD1 aligns across 7 bases. Trimming removed 7 bases from V and 4 bases from J; junction bases left unmatched: 7. The V gene's germline CDR1 is SGHTA and CDR2 FQGTGA. The CDR3 covers 15 residues. CDR3 bases: TGTGCCAGCACCCCGACAGGGACCGGGGCCAACGTCCTGACTTTC. Protein: CASTPTGTGANVLTF.

This clone was seen only a few times. This chain joins TRBV5-5 and TRBJ1-6; D might be TRBD1 (5 bases). The CDR3 spans 13 residues. V was clipped by 0 bases and J by 13 bases, with 11 bases between them. Germline values: CDR1 SGHKS, CDR2 YYEKEE (reference sequence). CDR3 sequence reads: CASSLGQPLPLHF. The CDR3 DNA reads TGTGCCAGCAGCTTGGGACAGCCCCTGCCCCTCCACTTT.

The chain employs TRBV7-8 and TRBJ2-3; 8 bases agree with TRBD2. J was trimmed by 1 base and V by 5 bases; bases with no gene match: 11. CDR1 is SGHVS and CDR2 is FQNEAQ in the germline V gene. This CDR3 comprises 17 residues. The CDR3 here is CASSPRVSGGRTDTQYF. CDR3 DNA sequence: TGTGCCAGCAGCCCTAGGGTCAGCGGGGGCCGCACAGATACGCAGTATTTT.

The gene calls are TRBV9 and TRBJ2-3, with TRBD1 matching over 7 bases. V lost 0 bases and J lost 0; bases outside the gene matches: 1. Germline V gene data show CDR1 as SGDLS and CDR2 as YYNGEE. The CDR3 loop spans 15 amino acids. The CDR3 here is CASSVEGQSTDTQYF. CDR3 DNA: TGTGCCAGCAGCGTAGAGGGACAGAGCACAGATACGCAGTATTTT.

This clone appeared many times. The same CDR3 also results from other DNA sequences found in this sample. The chain is built from TRBV6-1 and TRBJ1-1; 10 bases are a match to TRBD1. Germline V gives CDR1 MNHNS, CDR2 SASEGT. This CDR3 is 14 amino acids long. The J segment lost 4 bases and the V segment lost 1 base, leaving 0 bases of the junction unmatched. The CDR3 DNA follows: TGTGCCAGCAGTGAAGGGACAGGGGGCACTGAAGCTTTCTTT. This translates into CASSEGTGGTEAFF.

The V gene is TRBV27, the J gene TRBJ1-4; TRBD1 might be the D (6 bases). With 3 bases removed from V and 3 bases from J, the gap between germline ends came to 8 bases. From germline, CDR1 is MNHEY and CDR2 SMNVEV (reference sequence). This CDR3 is built from 14 residues. CDR3 sequence reads: CASSFQGSNEKLFF. CDR3 sequence (DNA): TGTGCCAGCAGTTTTCAGGGGTCTAATGAAAAACTGTTTTTT.

The V and J genes are TRBV6-5 and TRBJ1-4, with 8 bases matching TRBD1. Trimming cost V 4 bases and J 8 bases; bases outside gene matches: 9. This CDR3 has 15 residues. The germline CDR1 and CDR2 sequences are MNHEY and SVGAGI. CDR3 sequence reads: CASSSLTGVKEKLFF. Written as DNA, the CDR3 is TGTGCCAGCAGTTCCCTGACAGGGGTAAAAGAAAAACTGTTTTTT.

The rearrangement links TRBV5-1 to TRBJ2-5; 7 positions agree with TRBD1. Per germline, CDR1 SGHRS and CDR2 YFSETQ. The CDR3 is 15 amino acids. J lost 4 bases, V lost 4 bases, and 10 bases had no gene match. The CDR3 spells CASSPQGSPPETQYF. CDR3 DNA: TGCGCCAGCAGCCCACAGGGGAGCCCTCCAGAGACCCAGTACTTC.